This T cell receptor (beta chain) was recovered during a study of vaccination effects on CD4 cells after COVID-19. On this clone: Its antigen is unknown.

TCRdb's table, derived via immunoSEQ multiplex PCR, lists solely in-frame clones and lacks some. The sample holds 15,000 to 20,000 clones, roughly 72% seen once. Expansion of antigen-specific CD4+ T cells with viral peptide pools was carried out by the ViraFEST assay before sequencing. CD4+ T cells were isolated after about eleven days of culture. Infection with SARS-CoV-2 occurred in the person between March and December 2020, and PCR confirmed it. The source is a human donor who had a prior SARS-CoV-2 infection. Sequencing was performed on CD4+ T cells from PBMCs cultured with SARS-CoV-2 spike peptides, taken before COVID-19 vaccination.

The CDR3 region is CASKNRGSDEQYF. CDR3 sequence (DNA): TGTGCCAGCAAGAACAGGGGTAGCGACGAGCAGTACTTC. The chain combines TRBV2 with TRBJ2-7, with 7 bases aligning to TRBD1. CDR1 is SNHLY and CDR2 is FYNNEI in the germline V gene. The CDR3 consists of 13 residues. Trimming cost V 7 bases and J 5 bases; bases outside gene matches: 8.